The present T cell receptor (beta chain) was sequenced within a study of cytomegalovirus exposure and HLA in healthy donors. The germline V gene has CDR1 LNHDA and CDR2 SQIVND (reference sequence). The CDR3 consists of 15 residues. Trimming at V came to 4 bases and at J to 4 bases, leaving 7 bases not matched to a gene. Primers for the PCR totalled 60 Vbeta and 13 Jbeta. The protocol was immunoSEQ multiplex PCR, while the TCRdb copy is restricted to in-frame clones and leaves out a portion. This table holds 150,000 to 200,000 clones, roughly three quarters found once. As for this clone: Antigen unknown.

Whole-study findings and limits: Most sequenced TCRs were rare (though some public TCRs occurred in many donors). Three CMV-associated chains proved CMV antigen-specific in vitro. Immune exposure was documented only through CMV serostatus. Exclusion applied to some V segments, including TRBV6-2 and TRBV6-3, as they were indistinguishable.

The clonotype was recovered from a male donor in good health and CMV-seropositive. The chain joins TRBV19 to TRBJ2-3; 8 bases are shared with TRBD1. Sequenced sample: PBMCs. DNA for the CDR3: TGTGCCAGTAGTACCCGGACAGGGCTCCCAGATACGCAGTATTTT. Translating it yields CASSTRTGLPDTQYF.